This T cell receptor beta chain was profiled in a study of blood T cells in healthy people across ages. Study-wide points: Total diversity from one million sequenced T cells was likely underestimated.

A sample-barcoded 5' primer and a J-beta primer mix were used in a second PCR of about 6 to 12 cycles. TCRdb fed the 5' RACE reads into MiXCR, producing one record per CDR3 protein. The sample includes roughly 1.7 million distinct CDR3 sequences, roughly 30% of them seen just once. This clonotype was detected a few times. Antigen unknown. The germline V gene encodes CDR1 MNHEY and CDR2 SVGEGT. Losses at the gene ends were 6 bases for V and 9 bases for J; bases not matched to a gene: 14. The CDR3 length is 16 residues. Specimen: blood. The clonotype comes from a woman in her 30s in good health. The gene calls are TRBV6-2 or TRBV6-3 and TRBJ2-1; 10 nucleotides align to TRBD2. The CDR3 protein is CASSGWTSGLQGEQFF. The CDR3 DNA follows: TGTGCCAGCAGCGGGTGGACTAGCGGACTACAAGGTGAGCAGTTCTTC.